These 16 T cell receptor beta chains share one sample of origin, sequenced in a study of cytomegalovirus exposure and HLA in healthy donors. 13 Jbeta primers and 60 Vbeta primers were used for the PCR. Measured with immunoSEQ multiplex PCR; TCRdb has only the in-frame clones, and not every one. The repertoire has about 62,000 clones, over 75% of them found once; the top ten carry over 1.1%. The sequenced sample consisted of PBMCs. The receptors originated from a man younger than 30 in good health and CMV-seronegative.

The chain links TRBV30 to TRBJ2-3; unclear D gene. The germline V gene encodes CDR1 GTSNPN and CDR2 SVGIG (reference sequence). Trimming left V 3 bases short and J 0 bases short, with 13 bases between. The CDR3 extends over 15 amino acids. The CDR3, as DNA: TGTGCCTGGAGCCGCGTTTCCCCGAGCACAGATACGCAGTATTTT. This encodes CAWSRVSPSTDTQYF.

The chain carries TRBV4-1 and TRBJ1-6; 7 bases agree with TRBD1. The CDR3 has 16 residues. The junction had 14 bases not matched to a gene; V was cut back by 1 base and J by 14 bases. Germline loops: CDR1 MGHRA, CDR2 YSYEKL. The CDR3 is CASSQVTESRGFTLHF. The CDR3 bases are TGCGCCAGCAGCCAAGTCACTGAGTCCAGGGGGTTTACCCTCCACTTT.

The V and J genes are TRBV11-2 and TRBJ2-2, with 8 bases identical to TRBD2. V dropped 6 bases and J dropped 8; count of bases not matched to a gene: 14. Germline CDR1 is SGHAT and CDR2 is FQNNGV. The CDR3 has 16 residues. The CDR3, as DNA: TGTGCCAGCAGTCTTCCTCCGGGGGGGGGCTCAGGGGAGCTGTTTTTT. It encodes CASSLPPGGGSGELFF.

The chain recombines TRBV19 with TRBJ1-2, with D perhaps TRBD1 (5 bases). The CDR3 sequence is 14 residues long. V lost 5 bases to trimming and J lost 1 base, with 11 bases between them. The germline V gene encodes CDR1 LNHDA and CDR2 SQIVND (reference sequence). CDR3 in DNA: TGTGCCAGTAGTGCCATCGGGGGTAACTATGGCTACACCTTC. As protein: CASSAIGGNYGYTF.

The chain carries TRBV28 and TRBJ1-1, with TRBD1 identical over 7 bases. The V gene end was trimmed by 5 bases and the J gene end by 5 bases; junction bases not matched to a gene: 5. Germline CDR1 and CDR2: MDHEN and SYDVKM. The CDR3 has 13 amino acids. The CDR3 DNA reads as TGTGCCAGCAGTGTGACAGGGCCTACTGAAGCTTTCTTT. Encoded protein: CASSVTGPTEAFF.

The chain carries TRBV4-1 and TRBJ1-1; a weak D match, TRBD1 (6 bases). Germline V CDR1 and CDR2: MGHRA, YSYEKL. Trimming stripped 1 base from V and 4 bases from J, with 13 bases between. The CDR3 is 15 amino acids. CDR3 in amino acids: CASSQGAGVGTEAFF. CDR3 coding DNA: TGCGCCAGCAGCCAAGGAGCAGGGGTGGGCACTGAAGCTTTCTTT.

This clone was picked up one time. The CDR3 coding sequence is TGTGCCAGCAGCCTGAGTAGGACAGGGTACGCTGAAGCTTTCTTT. It codes for CASSLSRTGYAEAFF. V gene TRBV2 combines with J gene TRBJ1-1; 8 bases are a match to TRBD1. This CDR3 comprises 15 residues. J lost 6 bases, V lost 6 bases, and 12 bases had no gene match. CDR1 SNHLY and CDR2 FYNNEI come from the germline V gene.

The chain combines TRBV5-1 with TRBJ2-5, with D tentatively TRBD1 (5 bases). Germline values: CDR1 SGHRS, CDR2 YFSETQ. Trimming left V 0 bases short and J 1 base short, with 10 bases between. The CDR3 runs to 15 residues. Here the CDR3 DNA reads TGCGCCAGCAGCTTGGCCCAGGGAACCCAAGAGACCCAGTACTTC. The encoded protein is CASSLAQGTQETQYF.

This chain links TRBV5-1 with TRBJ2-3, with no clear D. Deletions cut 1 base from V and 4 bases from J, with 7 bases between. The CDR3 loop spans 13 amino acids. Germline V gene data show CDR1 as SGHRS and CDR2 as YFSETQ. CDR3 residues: CASSLNIPDTQYF. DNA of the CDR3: TGCGCCAGCAGCTTGAACATCCCAGATACGCAGTATTTT.

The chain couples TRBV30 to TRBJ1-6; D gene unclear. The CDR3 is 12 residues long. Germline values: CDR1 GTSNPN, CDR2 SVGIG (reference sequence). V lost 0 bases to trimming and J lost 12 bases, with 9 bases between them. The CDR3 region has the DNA TGTGCCTGGAGTGTAGAGGTAGTACCCCTCCACTTT. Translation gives CAWSVEVVPLHF. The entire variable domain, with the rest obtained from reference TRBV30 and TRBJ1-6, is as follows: SQTIHQWPATLVQPVGSPLSLECTVEGTSNPNLYWYRQAAGRGLQLLFYSVGIGQISSEVPQNLSASRPQDRQFILSSKKLLLSDSGFYLCAWSVEVVPLHFGNGTRLTVT.

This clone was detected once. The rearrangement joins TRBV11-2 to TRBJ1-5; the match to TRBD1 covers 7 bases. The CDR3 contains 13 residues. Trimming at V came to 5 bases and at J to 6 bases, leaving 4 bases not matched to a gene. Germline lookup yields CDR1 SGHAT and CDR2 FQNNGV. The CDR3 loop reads CASSKQGCQPQHF. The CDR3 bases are TGTGCCAGCAGCAAACAGGGGTGTCAGCCCCAGCATTTT.

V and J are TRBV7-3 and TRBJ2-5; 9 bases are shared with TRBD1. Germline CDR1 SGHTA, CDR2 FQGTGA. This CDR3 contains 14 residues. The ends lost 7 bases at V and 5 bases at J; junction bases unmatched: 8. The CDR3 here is CASTPTGGFETQYF. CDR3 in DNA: TGTGCCAGCACCCCGACAGGGGGATTTGAGACCCAGTACTTC.

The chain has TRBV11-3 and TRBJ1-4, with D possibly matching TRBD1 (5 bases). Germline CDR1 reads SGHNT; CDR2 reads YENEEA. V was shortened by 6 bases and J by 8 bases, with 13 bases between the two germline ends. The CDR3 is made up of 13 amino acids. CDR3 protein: CASSWGLGEKLFF. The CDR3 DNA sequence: TGTGCCAGCAGTTGGGGACTTGGGGAAAAACTGTTTTTT.

The CDR3 DNA sequence: TGTGCCAGCAGTTTCGGCTCCTATAATTCACCCCTCCACTTT. Protein sequence: CASSFGSYNSPLHF. The V gene is TRBV28, the J gene TRBJ1-6; D is ambiguous. Per the germline V gene, CDR1 is MDHEN and CDR2 is SYDVKM. This CDR3 has 14 amino acids. Trimming cost V 3 bases and J 0 bases, with 3 bases left between them.

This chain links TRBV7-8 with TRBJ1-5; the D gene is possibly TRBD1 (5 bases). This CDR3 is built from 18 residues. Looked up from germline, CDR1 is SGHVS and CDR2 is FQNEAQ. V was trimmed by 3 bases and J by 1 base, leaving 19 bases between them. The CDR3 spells CASSLGRAGEGSNQPQHF. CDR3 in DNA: TGTGCCAGCAGCTTGGGCAGGGCGGGAGAAGGGAGCAATCAGCCCCAGCATTTT. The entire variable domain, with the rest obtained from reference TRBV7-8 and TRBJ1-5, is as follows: GAGVSQSPRYKVAKRGQDVALRCDPISGHVSLFWYQQALGQGPEFLTYFQNEAQLDKSGLPSDRFFAERPEGSVSTLKIQRTQQEDSAVYLCASSLGRAGEGSNQPQHFGDGTRLSIL.

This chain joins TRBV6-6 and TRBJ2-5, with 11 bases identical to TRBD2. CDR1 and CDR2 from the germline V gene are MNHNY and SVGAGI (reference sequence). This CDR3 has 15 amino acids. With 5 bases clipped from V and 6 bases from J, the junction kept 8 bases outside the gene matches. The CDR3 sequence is CASSARLAGIKTQYF. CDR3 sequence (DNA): TGTGCCAGCAGTGCCCGACTAGCGGGGATAAAGACCCAGTACTTC.